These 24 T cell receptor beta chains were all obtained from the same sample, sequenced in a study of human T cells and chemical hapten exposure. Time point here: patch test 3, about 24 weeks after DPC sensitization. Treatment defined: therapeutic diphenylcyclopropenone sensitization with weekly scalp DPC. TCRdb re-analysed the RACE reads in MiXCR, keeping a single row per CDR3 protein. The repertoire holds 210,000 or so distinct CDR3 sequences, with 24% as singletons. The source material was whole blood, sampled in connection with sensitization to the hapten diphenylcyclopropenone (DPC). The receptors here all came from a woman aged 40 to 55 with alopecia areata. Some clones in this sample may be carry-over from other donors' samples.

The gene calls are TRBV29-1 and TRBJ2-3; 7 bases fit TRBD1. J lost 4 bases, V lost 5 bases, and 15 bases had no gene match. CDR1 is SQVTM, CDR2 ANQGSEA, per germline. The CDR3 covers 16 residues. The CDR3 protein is CSVRSNRGLSADTQYF. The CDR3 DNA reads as TGCAGCGTTCGTTCCAACAGGGGCCTAAGCGCAGATACGCAGTATTTT.

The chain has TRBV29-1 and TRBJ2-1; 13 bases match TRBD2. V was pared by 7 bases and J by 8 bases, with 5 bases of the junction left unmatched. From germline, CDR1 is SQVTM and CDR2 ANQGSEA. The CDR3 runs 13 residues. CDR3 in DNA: TGCAGCGCTAGGACTAGCGGGAGCTATGAGCAGTTCTTC. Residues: CSARTSGSYEQFF.

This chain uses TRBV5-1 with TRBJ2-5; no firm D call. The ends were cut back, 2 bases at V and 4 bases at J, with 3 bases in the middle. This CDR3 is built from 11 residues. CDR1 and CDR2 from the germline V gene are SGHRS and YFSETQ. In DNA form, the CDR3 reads TGCGCCAGCAGCTTCCTAGAGACCCAGTACTTC. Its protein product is CASSFLETQYF.

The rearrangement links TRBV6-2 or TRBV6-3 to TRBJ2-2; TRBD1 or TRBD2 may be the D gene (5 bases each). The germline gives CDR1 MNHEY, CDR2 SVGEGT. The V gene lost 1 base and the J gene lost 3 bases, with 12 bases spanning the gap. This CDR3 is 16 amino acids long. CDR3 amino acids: CASSYFPGPDTGELFF. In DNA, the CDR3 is TGTGCCAGCAGTTACTTTCCGGGACCAGACACCGGGGAGCTGTTTTTT.

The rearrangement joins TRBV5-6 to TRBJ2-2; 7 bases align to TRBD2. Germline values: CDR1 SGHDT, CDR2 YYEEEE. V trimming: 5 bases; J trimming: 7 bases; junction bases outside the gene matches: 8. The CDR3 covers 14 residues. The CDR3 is CASSFRTRGGELFF. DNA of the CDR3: TGTGCCAGCAGTTTCCGGACTAGAGGCGGGGAGCTGTTTTTT.

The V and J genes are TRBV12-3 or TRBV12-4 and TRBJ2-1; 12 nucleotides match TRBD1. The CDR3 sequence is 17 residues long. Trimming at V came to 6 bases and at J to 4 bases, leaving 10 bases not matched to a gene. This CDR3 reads CASSLGTGGEGYNEQFF. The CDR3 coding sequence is TGTGCCAGCAGCCTAGGGACAGGGGGCGAGGGGTACAATGAGCAGTTCTTC.

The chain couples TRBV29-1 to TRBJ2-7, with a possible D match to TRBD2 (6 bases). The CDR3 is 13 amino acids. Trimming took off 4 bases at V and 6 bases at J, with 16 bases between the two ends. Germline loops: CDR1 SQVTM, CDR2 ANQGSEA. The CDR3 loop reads CSVGRARASEQYF. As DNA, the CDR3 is TGCAGCGTTGGGAGGGCCAGGGCGTCCGAGCAGTACTTC.

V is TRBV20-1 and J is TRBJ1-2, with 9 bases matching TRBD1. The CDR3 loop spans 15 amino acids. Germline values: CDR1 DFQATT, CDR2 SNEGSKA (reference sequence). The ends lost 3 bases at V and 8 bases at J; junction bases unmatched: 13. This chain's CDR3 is CSASYTGTGRIGYTF. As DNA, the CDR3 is TGCAGTGCTAGTTATACCGGGACAGGGCGCATCGGCTACACCTTC.

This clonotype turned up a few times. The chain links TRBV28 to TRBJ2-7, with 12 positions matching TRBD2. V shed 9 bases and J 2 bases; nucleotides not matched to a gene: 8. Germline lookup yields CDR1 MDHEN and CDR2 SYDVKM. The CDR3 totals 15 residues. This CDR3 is CASGPGLAGTYEQYF. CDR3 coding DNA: TGTGCCAGTGGACCTGGACTAGCGGGAACCTACGAGCAGTACTTC.

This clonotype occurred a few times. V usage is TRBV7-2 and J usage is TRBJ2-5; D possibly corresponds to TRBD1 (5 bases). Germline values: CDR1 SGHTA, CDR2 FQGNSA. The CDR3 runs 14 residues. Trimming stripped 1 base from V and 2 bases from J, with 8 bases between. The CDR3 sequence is CASSLVTGQETQYF. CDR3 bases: TGTGCCAGCAGCTTAGTCACAGGTCAAGAGACCCAGTACTTC. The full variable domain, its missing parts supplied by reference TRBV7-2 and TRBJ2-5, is GAGVSQSPSNKVTEKGKDVELRCDPISGHTALYWYRQSLGQGLEFLIYFQGNSAPDKSGLPSDRFSAERTGGSVSTLTIQRTQQEDSAVYLCASSLVTGQETQYFGPGTRLLVL.

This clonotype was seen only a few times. The CDR3 DNA sequence: TGCGCCAGCAGCCAAGACTTCCGGGACAGGAGTCCCTACGAGCAGTACTTC. It encodes CASSQDFRDRSPYEQYF. This rearrangement joins TRBV4-3 to TRBJ2-7, with TRBD1 matching 8 bases. The CDR3 runs 17 residues. Trimming removed 0 bases from V and 2 bases from J; junction bases left unmatched: 9. Germline assignment: CDR1 LGHNA and CDR2 YSLEER.

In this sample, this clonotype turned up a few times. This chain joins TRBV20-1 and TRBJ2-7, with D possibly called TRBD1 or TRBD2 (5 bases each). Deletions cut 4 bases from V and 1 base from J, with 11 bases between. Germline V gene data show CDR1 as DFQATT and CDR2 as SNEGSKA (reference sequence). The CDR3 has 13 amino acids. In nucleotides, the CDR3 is TGCAGTGCTACTCGGGACCCTTCCTACGAGCAGTACTTC. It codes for CSATRDPSYEQYF.

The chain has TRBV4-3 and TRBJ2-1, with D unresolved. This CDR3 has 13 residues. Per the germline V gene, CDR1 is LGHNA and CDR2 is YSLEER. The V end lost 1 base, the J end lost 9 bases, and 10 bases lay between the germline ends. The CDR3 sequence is CASSQGRFGEQFF. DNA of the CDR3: TGCGCCAGCAGCCAAGGGCGGTTCGGTGAGCAGTTCTTC.

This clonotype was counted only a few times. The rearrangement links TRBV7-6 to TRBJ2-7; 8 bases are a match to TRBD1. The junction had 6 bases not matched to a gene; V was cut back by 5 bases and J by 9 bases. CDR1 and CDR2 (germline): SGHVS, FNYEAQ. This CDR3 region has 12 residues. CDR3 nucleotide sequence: TGTGCCAGCAGCCCGGACAGGGTTCGGCAGTACTTC. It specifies CASSPDRVRQYF.

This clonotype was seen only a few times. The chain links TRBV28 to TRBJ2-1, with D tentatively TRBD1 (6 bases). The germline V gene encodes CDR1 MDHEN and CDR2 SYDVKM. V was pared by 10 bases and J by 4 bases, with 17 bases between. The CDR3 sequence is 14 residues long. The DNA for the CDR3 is TGTGCCACAGACGCAGGGGATTTATACAATGAGCAGTTCTTC. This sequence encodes CATDAGDLYNEQFF.

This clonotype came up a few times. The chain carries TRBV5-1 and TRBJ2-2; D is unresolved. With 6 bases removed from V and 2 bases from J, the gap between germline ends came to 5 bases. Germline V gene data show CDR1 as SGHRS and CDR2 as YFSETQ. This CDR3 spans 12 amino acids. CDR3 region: CASTRNTGELFF. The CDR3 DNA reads TGCGCCAGCACCAGAAACACCGGGGAGCTGTTTTTT.

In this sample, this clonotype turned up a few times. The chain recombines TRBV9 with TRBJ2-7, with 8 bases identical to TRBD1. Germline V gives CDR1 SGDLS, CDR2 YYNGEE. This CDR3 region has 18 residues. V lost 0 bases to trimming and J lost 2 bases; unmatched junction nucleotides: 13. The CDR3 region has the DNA TGTGCCAGCAGCGTAGCCCCCCTCGGACAGGGTTTTGCCTACGAGCAGTACTTC. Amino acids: CASSVAPLGQGFAYEQYF. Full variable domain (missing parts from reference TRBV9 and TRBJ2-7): DSGVTQTPKHLITATGQRVTLRCSPRSGDLSVYWYQQSLDQGLQFLIQYYNGEERAKGNILERFSAQQFPDLHSELNLSSLELGDSALYFCASSVAPLGQGFAYEQYFGPGTRLTVT.

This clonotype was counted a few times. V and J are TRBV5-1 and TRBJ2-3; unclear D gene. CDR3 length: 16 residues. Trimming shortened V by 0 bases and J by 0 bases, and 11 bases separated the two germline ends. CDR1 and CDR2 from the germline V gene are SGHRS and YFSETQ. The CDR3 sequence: CASSLARDLSTDTQYF. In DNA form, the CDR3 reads TGCGCCAGCAGCTTGGCAAGAGACCTTAGCACAGATACGCAGTATTTT.

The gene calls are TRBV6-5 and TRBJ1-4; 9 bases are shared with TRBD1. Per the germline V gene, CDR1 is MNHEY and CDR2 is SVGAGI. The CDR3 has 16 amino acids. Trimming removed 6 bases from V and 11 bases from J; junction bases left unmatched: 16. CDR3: CASSLYRTGEEGKLFF. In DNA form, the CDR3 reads TGTGCCAGCAGCCTCTATCGGACAGGGGAGGAAGGGAAACTGTTTTTT.

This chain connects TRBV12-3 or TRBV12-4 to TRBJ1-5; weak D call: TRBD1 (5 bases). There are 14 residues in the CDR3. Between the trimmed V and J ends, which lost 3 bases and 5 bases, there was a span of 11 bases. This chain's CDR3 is CASSFGGEDQPQHF. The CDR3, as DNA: TGTGCCAGCAGTTTCGGGGGGGAGGATCAGCCCCAGCATTTT.

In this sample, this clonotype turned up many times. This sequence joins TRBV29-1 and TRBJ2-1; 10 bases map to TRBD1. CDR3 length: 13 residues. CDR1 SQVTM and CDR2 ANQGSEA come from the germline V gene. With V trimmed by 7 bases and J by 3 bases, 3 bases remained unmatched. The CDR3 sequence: CSGRDRGYNEQFF. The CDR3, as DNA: TGCAGCGGCCGGGACAGGGGCTACAATGAGCAGTTCTTC.

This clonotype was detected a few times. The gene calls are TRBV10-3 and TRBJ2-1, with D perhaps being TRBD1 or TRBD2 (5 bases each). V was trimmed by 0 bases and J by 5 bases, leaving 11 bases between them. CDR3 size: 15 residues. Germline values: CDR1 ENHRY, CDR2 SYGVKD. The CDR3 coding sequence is TGTGCCATCAGTGAGTCGATGGGACGTGACAATGAGCAGTTCTTC. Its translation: CAISESMGRDNEQFF.

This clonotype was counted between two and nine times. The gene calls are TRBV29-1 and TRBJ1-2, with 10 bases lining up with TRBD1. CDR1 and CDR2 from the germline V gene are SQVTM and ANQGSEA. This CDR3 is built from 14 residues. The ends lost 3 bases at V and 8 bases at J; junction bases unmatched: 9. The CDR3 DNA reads TGCAGCGTTGAGGGACAGGGGCGGGGATCCGGCTACACCTTC. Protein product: CSVEGQGRGSGYTF.

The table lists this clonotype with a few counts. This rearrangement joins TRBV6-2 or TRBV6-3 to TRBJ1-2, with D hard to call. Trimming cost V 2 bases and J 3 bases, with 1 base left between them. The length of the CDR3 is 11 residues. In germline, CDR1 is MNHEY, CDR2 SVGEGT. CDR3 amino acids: CASSYDYGYTF. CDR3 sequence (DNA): TGTGCCAGCAGTTACGACTATGGCTACACCTTC.